The 22 T cell receptor beta chains given below trace back to one sample, sequenced in a study of T cells in Graves' hyperthyroidism and ophthalmopathy. There were TCR beta CDR3 regions amplified from RNA transcripts. HTBI primers were used for first-round RT-PCR of the TCR CDR3. TCRdb ran MiXCR on the multiplex PCR reads and lists one entry per CDR3 protein. The repertoire holds 600,000 to 650,000 distinct CDR3 sequences, with less than 25% as singletons. Material for sequencing was blood. The receptor set was obtained from a young man with Graves' ophthalmopathy.

This clonotype has a handful of counts. The J gene is TRBJ2-7, the V gene TRBV7-8; 10 nucleotides line up with TRBD1. This CDR3 has 17 amino acids. The V gene's germline CDR1 is SGHVS and CDR2 FQNEAQ. V shed 2 bases, J shed 0 bases, and the junction held 7 bases outside the gene matches. In DNA form, the CDR3 reads TGTGCCAGCAGCTTACCGGGACAGGGGATTCTCTCCTACGAGCAGTACTTC. Amino acid sequence: CASSLPGQGILSYEQYF.

This clonotype has a handful of counts. This chain joins TRBV4-1 and TRBJ2-7, with a weak D call TRBD2 (6 bases). The CDR3 has 16 amino acids. In germline, CDR1 is MGHRA, CDR2 YSYEKL. Trimming pared 1 base from V and 2 bases from J, leaving 15 bases between. CDR3 in amino acids: CASSQVFGGATYEQYF. The DNA for the CDR3 is TGCGCCAGCAGCCAAGTCTTCGGCGGGGCCACCTACGAGCAGTACTTC.

J is TRBJ1-3 and V is TRBV29-1; D unclear. Trimming took off 6 bases at V and 3 bases at J, with 15 bases between the two ends. The CDR3 extends over 14 amino acids. Germline CDR1 is SQVTM and CDR2 is ANQGSEA. CDR3 DNA: TGCAGCGTGGAGGGCCTTACCGGTGGAAACACCATATATTTT. Translating gives CSVEGLTGGNTIYF.

This clonotype was detected only once. A much bigger clone sits one base away, suggesting this may be a read error. The rearrangement links TRBV28 to TRBJ2-3; 7 bases are shared with TRBD2. CDR3 length: 13 residues. The V gene end was trimmed by 6 bases and the J gene end by 10 bases; junction bases not matched to a gene: 10. The germline V gene has CDR1 MDHEN and CDR2 SYDVKM. CDR3 nucleotides: TGTGCCAGCAGGCGGGAGACACCCGATGCGCAGTATTTT. The encoded protein is CASRRETPDAQYF.

The chain couples TRBV2 to TRBJ2-2; D may be TRBD1 (6 bases). This CDR3 has 14 residues. Looked up from germline, CDR1 is SNHLY and CDR2 is FYNNEI. Trimming shortened V by 11 bases and J by 2 bases, and 15 bases separated the two germline ends. CDR3 sequence: CAGKGGLNTGELFF. The CDR3 DNA reads as TGTGCCGGCAAAGGGGGTTTAAACACCGGGGAGCTGTTTTTT.

This clonotype was observed many times. This chain connects TRBV3-1 to TRBJ2-1, with 13 bases matching TRBD2. The trim removed 0 bases at V and 7 bases at J, leaving 3 bases unmatched. The CDR3 contains 16 residues. CDR1 and CDR2 from the germline V gene are LGHDT and YNNKEL (reference sequence). CDR3 in DNA: TGTGCCAGCAGCCAAGACCCACTAGCGGGAGGGAATGAGCAGTTCTTC. Amino acids: CASSQDPLAGGNEQFF.

V usage is TRBV6-2 or TRBV6-3 and J usage is TRBJ1-5, with D possibly TRBD1 on 6 matching bases. The V and J ends lost 5 bases and 6 bases respectively, with 20 bases between them. Germline V gene sequence: CDR1 MNHEY, CDR2 SVGEGT. The CDR3 spans 16 residues. The CDR3 DNA follows: TGTGCCAGCAGTGTTCACGCCAGGGGAGATGGTCAGCCCCAGCATTTT. Translating it yields CASSVHARGDGQPQHF.

This rearrangement joins TRBV18 to TRBJ2-1, with 7 bases identical to TRBD2. V dropped 2 bases and J dropped 7; count of bases not matched to a gene: 14. Looked up from germline, CDR1 is KGHSH and CDR2 is LQKENI. The CDR3 is 17 amino acids. The CDR3 sequence: CASSPAGLVGGFNEQFF. CDR3 coding DNA: TGTGCCAGCTCACCAGCTGGACTAGTGGGAGGGTTTAATGAGCAGTTCTTC.

This clonotype turned up a few times. The chain employs TRBV6-1 and TRBJ2-3; weak D call: TRBD2 (5 bases). Germline-derived CDR1 and CDR2 are MNHNS and SASEGT. The germline V and J ends were trimmed by 7 bases and 2 bases, with 10 bases remaining between them. This CDR3 is 13 amino acids long. CDR3 sequence reads: CASKQRITDTQYF. The CDR3 region has the DNA TGTGCCAGCAAACAGCGGATCACAGATACGCAGTATTTT.

CDR3 protein: CASSEARGGELFF. CDR3 nucleotide sequence: TGTGCCAGCAGTGAAGCGAGAGGGGGGGAGCTGTTTTTT. The rearrangement uses TRBV2 and TRBJ2-2; D is possibly TRBD2 (5 bases). In germline, CDR1 is SNHLY, CDR2 FYNNEI. This CDR3 is built from 13 residues. The germline V and J ends were trimmed by 0 bases and 8 bases, with 7 bases remaining between them.

This clonotype has a handful of counts. The chain has TRBV25-1 and TRBJ1-2, with D possibly TRBD1 on 6 matching bases. Per germline, CDR1 MGHDK and CDR2 SYGVNS. The germline V and J ends were trimmed by 4 bases and 5 bases, with 8 bases remaining between them. The CDR3 consists of 12 residues. The CDR3 DNA sequence: TGTGCCAGCAGTGCAACAGGGTATGGCTACACCTTC. Translating gives CASSATGYGYTF.

The chain employs TRBV24-1 and TRBJ1-1; D possibly corresponds to TRBD1 (5 bases). Germline loops: CDR1 KGHDR, CDR2 SFDVKD. The CDR3 is 14 amino acids. V was shortened by 7 bases and J by 5 bases, with 16 bases between the two germline ends. As DNA, the CDR3 is TGTGCCACCAGATCTGGGGCCGGCAAGACTGAAGCTTTCTTT. Its protein product is CATRSGAGKTEAFF.

V and J are TRBV12-3 or TRBV12-4 and TRBJ2-3, with D hard to call. The CDR3 covers 14 residues. V lost 4 bases, J lost 0 bases, and 8 bases lay in between. In DNA form, the CDR3 reads TGTGCCAGCAGTTACACCCTTAGCACAGATACGCAGTATTTT. Translating gives CASSYTLSTDTQYF.

This clonotype was counted many times. The CDR3 DNA follows: TGTGCCAGCAGTCGCCCTCCTCTCCGGGACAGGGGCCCTTCCTATGGCTACACCTTC. It encodes CASSRPPLRDRGPSYGYTF. The rearrangement uses TRBV28 and TRBJ1-2; 10 bases fit TRBD1. Trimming took 5 bases from V and 4 from J; bases not matched to a gene: 19. This CDR3 has 19 amino acids. Germline CDR1 MDHEN, CDR2 SYDVKM.

The chain joins TRBV6-2 or TRBV6-3 to TRBJ2-7; tentative D call: TRBD2 (6 bases). The germline V and J ends were trimmed by 6 bases and 3 bases, with 12 bases remaining between them. Germline V CDR1 and CDR2: MNHEY, SVGEGT. CDR3 length equals 13 residues. DNA of the CDR3: TGTGCCAGCAGACCGTCGGGGGTCTACGAGCAGTACTTC. Translated, it gives CASRPSGVYEQYF.

V usage is TRBV24-1 and J usage is TRBJ2-1; 9 positions match TRBD2. Trimming cost V 3 bases and J 15 bases; bases outside gene matches: 8. CDR1 is KGHDR, CDR2 SFDVKD, per germline. This CDR3 is 13 amino acids long. The CDR3, as DNA: TGTGCCACCAGTGATCCCCTGAGCGGGAGGCCGTTCTTC. Amino acids: CATSDPLSGRPFF.

This clonotype has at least ten counts. The J gene is TRBJ1-5, the V gene TRBV28; D is unclear. CDR3 length: 13 amino acids. V lost 5 bases and J lost 7, with 12 bases in between. The V gene's germline CDR1 is MDHEN and CDR2 SYDVKM. The chain's CDR3 is CASSPWKAQPQHF. CDR3 in DNA: TGTGCCAGCAGTCCATGGAAAGCCCAGCCCCAGCATTTT.

In its sample, this clonotype was seen many times. The chain recombines TRBV20-1 with TRBJ1-4; unclear D gene. CDR3 length equals 11 residues. From germline, CDR1 is DFQATT and CDR2 SNEGSKA (reference sequence). The V end lost 6 bases, the J end lost 7 bases, and 9 bases lay between the germline ends. CDR3 region: CSARTVEKLFF. For the CDR3, the DNA is TGCAGTGCCAGGACTGTTGAAAAACTGTTTTTT.

The chain links TRBV19 to TRBJ2-1, with 8 nucleotides matching TRBD2. J was trimmed by 6 bases and V by 6 bases; bases with no gene match: 13. This CDR3 comprises 16 residues. Germline CDR1 LNHDA, CDR2 SQIVND (reference sequence). As DNA, the CDR3 is TGTGCCAGTAGATCGGGCCGGGGCGGGAGGATCAATGAGCAGTTCTTC. It codes for CASRSGRGGRINEQFF.

This clonotype was seen a handful of times. V usage is TRBV20-1 and J usage is TRBJ2-1; 8 nucleotides agree with TRBD2. This CDR3 comprises 17 residues. Germline CDR1 is DFQATT and CDR2 is SNEGSKA (reference sequence). With V trimmed by 3 bases and J by 3 bases, 13 bases remained unmatched. The DNA of the CDR3 is TGCAGTGCTAGGGCGGGAGGACTGACACTGGTCTACAATGAGCAGTTCTTC. It encodes CSARAGGLTLVYNEQFF.

This clonotype was seen at least ten times. V and J are TRBV7-3 and TRBJ2-1; either TRBD1 or TRBD2 may supply D (5 bases each). With 0 bases removed from V and 9 bases from J, the gap between germline ends came to 15 bases. This CDR3 has 15 amino acids. Germline CDR1 reads SGHTA; CDR2 reads FQGTGA. The CDR3 here is CASSLTGVGVVEQFF. The DNA of the CDR3 is TGTGCCAGCAGCTTAACCGGGGTGGGGGTGGTTGAGCAGTTCTTC.

This clonotype was recorded many times. The chain recombines TRBV7-9 with TRBJ1-2; no clear D gene. The germline CDR1 and CDR2 sequences are SEHNR and FQNEAQ (reference sequence). Trimming left V 0 bases short and J 4 bases short, with 15 bases between. The CDR3 is made up of 16 amino acids. In nucleotides, the CDR3 is TGTGCCAGCAGCTTAGCGGCGAAGGAAGCATTCTATGGCTACACCTTC. Translation gives CASSLAAKEAFYGYTF.